What follows is one TCR beta chain and its context. The multiple sclerosis control cohort comprised treatment-naive individuals presenting with stable or active relapsing-remitting disease. This record belongs to a study of CD8 T cells in Susac syndrome. The CDR3 length is 15 residues. V lost 0 bases to trimming and J lost 7 bases, with 15 bases between them. Germline V gene sequence: CDR1 DFQATT, CDR2 SNEGSKA (reference sequence). Reverse transcription of about 0.5 to 1 ug RNA was performed with random hexamers. With immunoSEQ multiplex PCR, TCR beta CDR3 was amplified across 54 Vbeta and 13 Jbeta. TCRdb itself ran the immunoSEQ multiplex PCR reads through MiXCR, one entry per CDR3 protein. The sample holds 250,000 to 350,000 distinct CDR3 sequences, 90% to 95% seen once.

This clonotype originated in a human donor with multiple sclerosis. The J gene is TRBJ1-4, the V gene TRBV20-1; possibly TRBD1 for D (5 bases). The sequencing input was CD4+ T cells from PBMCs. The DNA of the CDR3 is TGCAGTGCTAGAGATCAGAGCCAGGGAGGTGAAAAACTGTTTTTT. Translation: CSARDQSQGGEKLFF.